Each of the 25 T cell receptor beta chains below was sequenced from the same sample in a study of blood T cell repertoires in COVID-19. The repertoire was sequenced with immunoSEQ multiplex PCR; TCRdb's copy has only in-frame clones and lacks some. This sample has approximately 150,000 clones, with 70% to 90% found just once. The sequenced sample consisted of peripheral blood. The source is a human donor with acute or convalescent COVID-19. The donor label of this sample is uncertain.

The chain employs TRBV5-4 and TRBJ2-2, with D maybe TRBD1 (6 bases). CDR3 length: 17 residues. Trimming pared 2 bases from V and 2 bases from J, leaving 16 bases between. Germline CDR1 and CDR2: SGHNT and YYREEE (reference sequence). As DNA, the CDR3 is TGTGCCAGCAGCTTACTCCTTAGGACAGACAACACCGGGGAGCTGTTTTTT. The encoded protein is CASSLLLRTDNTGELFF.

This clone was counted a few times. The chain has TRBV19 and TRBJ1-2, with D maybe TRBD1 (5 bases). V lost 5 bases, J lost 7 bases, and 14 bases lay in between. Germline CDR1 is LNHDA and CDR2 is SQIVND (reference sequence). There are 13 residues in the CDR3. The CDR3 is CASSPMTDVGYTF. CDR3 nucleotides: TGTGCCAGTAGTCCTATGACAGACGTTGGCTACACCTTC.

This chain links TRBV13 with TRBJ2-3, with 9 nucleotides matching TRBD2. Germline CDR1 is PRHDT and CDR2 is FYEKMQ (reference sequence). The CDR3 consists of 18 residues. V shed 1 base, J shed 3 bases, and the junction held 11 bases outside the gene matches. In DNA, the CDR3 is TGTGCCAGCAGCTTAGTAAAGCGGGGGGCCGGATTGACAGATACGCAGTATTTT. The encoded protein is CASSLVKRGAGLTDTQYF.

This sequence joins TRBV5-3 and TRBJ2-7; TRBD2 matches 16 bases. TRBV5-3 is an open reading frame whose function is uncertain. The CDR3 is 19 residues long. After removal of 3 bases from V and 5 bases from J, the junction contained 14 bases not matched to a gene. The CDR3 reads CARSSPGTSGRVEGNEQYV. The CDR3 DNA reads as TGTGCCAGAAGCTCTCCGGGGACTAGCGGGAGGGTAGAGGGGAACGAGCAGTACGTC.

The CDR3 region is CAFREDFYNSPLHF. The CDR3 nucleotides are TGTGCCTTCCGAGAGGATTTCTATAATTCACCCCTCCACTTT. The chain links TRBV6-5 to TRBJ1-6; no definite D call. CDR1 and CDR2 (germline): MNHEY, SVGAGI. Trimming cost V 11 bases and J 3 bases, with 14 bases left between them. The CDR3 length is 14 residues.

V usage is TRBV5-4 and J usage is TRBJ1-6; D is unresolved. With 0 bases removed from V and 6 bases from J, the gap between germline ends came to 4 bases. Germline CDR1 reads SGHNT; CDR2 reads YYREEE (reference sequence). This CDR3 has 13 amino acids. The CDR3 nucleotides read TGTGCCAGCAGCTTGGTCTCTAATTCACCCCTCCACTTT. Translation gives CASSLVSNSPLHF.

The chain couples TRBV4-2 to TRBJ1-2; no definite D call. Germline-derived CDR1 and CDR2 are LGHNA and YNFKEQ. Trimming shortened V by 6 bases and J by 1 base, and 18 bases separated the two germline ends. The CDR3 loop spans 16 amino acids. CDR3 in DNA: TGTGCCAGCAGTCGGAAGGACGGGGATTATAACTATGGCTACACCTTC. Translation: CASSRKDGDYNYGYTF.

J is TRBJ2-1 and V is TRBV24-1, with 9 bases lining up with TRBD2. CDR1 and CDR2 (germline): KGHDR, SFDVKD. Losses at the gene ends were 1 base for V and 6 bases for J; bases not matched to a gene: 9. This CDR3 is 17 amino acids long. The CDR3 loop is CATSDLPRGLASNEQFF. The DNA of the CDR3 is TGTGCCACCAGTGATTTACCCCGGGGACTAGCTTCCAATGAGCAGTTCTTC.

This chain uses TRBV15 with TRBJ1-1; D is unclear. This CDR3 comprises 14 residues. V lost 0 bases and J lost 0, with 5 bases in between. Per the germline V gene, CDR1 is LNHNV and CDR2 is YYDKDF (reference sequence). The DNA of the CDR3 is TGTGCCACCAGCAGAGATCGGGTGAACACTGAAGCTTTCTTT. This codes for CATSRDRVNTEAFF.

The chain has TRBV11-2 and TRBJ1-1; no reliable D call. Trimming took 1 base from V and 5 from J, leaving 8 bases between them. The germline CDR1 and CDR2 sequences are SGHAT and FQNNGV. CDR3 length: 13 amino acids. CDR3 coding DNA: TGTGCCAGCAGCTTAGTGGTAGAGACTGAAGCTTTCTTT. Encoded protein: CASSLVVETEAFF.

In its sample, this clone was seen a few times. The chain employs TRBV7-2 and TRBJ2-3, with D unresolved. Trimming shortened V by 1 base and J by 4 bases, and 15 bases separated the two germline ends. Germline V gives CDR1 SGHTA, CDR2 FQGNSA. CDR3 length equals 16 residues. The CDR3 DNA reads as TGTGCCAGCAGCTTAGGGGTCGCAGGTTTAGCAGATACGCAGTATTTT. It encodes CASSLGVAGLADTQYF.

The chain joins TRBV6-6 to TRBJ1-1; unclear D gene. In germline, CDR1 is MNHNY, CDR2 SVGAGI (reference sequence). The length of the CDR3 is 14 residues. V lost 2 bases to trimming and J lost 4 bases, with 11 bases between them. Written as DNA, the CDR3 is TGTGCCAGCAGTTACGGTCAGGAAAGCACTGAAGCTTTCTTT. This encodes CASSYGQESTEAFF.

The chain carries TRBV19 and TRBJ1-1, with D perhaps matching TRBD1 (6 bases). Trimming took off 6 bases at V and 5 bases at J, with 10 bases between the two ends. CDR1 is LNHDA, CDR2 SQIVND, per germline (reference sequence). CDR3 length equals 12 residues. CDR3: CASRNRDTEAFF. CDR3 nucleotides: TGTGCCAGTAGGAACAGGGATACTGAAGCTTTCTTT.

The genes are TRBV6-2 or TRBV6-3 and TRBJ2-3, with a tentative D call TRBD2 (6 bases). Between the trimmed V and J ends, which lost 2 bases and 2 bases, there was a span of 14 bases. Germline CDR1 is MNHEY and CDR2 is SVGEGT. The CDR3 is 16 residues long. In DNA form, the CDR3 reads TGTGCCAGCAGTTACCCGGAGGGTGCCTTCACAGATACGCAGTATTTT. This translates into CASSYPEGAFTDTQYF.

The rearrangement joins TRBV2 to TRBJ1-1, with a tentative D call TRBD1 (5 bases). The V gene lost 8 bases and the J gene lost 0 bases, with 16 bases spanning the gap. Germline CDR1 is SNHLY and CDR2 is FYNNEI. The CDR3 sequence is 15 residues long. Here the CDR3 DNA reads TGTGCCAGCTCCATGGGGGGGGACCTGAACACTGAAGCTTTCTTT. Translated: CASSMGGDLNTEAFF.

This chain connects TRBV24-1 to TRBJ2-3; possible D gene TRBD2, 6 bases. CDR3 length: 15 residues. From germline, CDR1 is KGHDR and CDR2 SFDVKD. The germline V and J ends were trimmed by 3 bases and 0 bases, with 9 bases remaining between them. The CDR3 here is CATSDTRESTDTQYF. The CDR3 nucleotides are TGTGCCACCAGTGATACCCGGGAGAGCACAGATACGCAGTATTTT.

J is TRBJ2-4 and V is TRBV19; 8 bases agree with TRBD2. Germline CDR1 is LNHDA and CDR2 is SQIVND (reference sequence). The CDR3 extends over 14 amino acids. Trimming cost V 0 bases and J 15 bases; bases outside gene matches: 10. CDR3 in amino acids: CASSIDREGYSPYF. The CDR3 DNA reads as TGTGCCAGTAGTATAGATCGGGAGGGGTACTCCCCGTACTTC. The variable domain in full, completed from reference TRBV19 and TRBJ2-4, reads DGGITQSPKYLFRKEGQNVTLSCEQNLNHDAMYWYRQDPGQGLRLIYYSQIVNDFQKGDIAEGYSVSREKKESFPLTVTSAQKNPTAFYLCASSIDREGYSPYFGAGTRLSVL.

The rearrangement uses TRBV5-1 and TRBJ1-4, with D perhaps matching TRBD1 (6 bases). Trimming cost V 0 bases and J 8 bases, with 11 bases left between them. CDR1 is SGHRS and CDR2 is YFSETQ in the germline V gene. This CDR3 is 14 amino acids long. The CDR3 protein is CASSLGQDKEKLFF. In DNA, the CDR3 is TGCGCCAGCAGCTTGGGACAGGATAAGGAAAAACTGTTTTTT.

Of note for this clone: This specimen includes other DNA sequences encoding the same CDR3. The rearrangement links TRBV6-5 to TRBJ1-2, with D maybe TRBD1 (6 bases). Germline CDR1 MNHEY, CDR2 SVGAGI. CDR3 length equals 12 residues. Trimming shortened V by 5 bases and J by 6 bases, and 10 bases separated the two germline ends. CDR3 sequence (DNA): TGTGCCAGCAGTATGACAGGAGATGGCTACACCTTC. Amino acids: CASSMTGDGYTF.

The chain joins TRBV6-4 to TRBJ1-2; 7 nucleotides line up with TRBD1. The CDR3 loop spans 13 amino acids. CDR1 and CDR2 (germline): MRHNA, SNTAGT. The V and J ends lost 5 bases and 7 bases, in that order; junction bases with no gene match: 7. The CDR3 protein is CASSFEGARGYTF. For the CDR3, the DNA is TGTGCCAGCAGTTTTGAGGGGGCTCGTGGCTACACCTTC.

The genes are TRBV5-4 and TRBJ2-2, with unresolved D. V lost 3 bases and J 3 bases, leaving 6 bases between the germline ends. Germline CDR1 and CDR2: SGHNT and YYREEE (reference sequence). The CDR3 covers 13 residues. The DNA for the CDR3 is TGTGCCAGCAGCTACAGAGACACCGGGGAGCTGTTTTTT. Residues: CASSYRDTGELFF.

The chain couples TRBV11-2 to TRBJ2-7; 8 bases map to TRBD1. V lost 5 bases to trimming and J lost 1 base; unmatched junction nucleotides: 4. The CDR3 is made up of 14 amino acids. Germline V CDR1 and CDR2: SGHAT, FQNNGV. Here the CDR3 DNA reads TGTGCCAGCAGCGCCCGACAGGGGTCCTACGAGCAGTACTTC. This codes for CASSARQGSYEQYF.

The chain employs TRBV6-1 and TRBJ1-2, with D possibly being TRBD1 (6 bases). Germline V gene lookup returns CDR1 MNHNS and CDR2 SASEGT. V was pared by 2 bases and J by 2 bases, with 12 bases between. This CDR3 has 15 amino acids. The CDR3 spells CASSESAGVNYGYTF. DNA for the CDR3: TGTGCCAGCAGTGAATCGGCAGGGGTAAACTATGGCTACACCTTC.

CDR3 sequence (DNA): TGTGCCAGCATAAGGGCCAGCGGGGCCTTAGATACGCAGTATTTT. Protein: CASIRASGALDTQYF. This chain connects TRBV6-6 to TRBJ2-3, with 7 bases lining up with TRBD2. Germline assignment: CDR1 MNHNY and CDR2 SVGAGI (reference sequence). V was pared by 7 bases and J by 5 bases, with 12 bases of the junction left unmatched. This CDR3 is built from 15 residues.

CDR3 nucleotide sequence: TGTGCCAGCAGCCCCCGGGACAGAGAAGCTTTCTTT. Its translation is CASSPRDREAFF. V and J are TRBV12-3 or TRBV12-4 and TRBJ1-1; 7 positions match TRBD1. J gave up 8 bases and V 6 bases, and 6 bases lay outside the gene matches. The CDR3 contains 12 residues.